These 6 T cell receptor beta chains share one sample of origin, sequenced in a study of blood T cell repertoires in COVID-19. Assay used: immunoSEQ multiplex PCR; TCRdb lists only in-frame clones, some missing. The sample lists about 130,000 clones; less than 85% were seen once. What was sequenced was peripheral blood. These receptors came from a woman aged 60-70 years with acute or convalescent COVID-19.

CDR3 region: CASSSKQTNEKLFF. The DNA for the CDR3 is TGTGCCAGCAGTTCTAAACAGACTAATGAAAAACTGTTTTTT. This rearrangement joins TRBV6-6 to TRBJ1-4; D unresolved. CDR1 is MNHNY and CDR2 is SVGAGI in the germline V gene (reference sequence). This CDR3 has 14 residues. The germline V and J ends were trimmed by 4 bases and 2 bases, with 8 bases remaining between them.

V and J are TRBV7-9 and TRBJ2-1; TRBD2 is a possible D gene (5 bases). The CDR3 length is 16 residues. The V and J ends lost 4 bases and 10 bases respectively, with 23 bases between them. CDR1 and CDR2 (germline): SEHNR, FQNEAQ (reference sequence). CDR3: CASSSSGVEVRGEQFF. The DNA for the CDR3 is TGTGCCAGCAGCTCCTCTGGGGTGGAGGTTCGAGGGGAGCAGTTCTTC.

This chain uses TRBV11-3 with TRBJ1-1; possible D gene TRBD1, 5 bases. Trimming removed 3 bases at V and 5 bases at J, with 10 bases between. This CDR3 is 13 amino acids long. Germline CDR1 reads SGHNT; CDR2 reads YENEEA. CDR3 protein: CASSLGLSTEAFF. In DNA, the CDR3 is TGTGCCAGCAGCTTGGGGCTTTCGACTGAAGCTTTCTTT. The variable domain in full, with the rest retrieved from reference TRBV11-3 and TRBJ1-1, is EAGVVQSPRYKIIEKKQPVAFWCNPISGHNTLYWYLQNLGQGPELLIRYENEEAVDDSQLPKDRFSAERLKGVDSTLKIQPAELGDSAVYLCASSLGLSTEAFFGQGTRLTVV.

As DNA, the CDR3 is TGTGCCAGCAGTGACGGCGGGGGAACTTCAAATGAAAAACTGTTTTTT. Protein sequence: CASSDGGGTSNEKLFF. V gene TRBV6-1 combines with J gene TRBJ1-4, with D tentatively TRBD1 (5 bases). The V gene lost 3 bases and the J gene lost 5 bases, with 16 bases spanning the gap. Per the germline V gene, CDR1 is MNHNS and CDR2 is SASEGT. The CDR3 covers 16 residues.

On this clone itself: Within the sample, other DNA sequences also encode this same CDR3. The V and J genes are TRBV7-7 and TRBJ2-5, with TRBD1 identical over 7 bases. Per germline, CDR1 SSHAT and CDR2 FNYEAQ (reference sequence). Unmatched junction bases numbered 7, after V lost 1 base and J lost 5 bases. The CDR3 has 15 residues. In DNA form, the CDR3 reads TGTGCCAGCAGCTTAGGGTCAGGGGGTCGGGAGACCCAGTACTTC. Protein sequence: CASSLGSGGRETQYF. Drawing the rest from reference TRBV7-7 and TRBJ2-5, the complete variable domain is GAGVSQSPRYKVTKRGQDVTLRCDPISSHATLYWYQQALGQGPEFLTYFNYEAQPDKSGLPSDRFSAERPEGSISTLTIQRTEQRDSAMYRCASSLGSGGRETQYFGPGTRLLVL.

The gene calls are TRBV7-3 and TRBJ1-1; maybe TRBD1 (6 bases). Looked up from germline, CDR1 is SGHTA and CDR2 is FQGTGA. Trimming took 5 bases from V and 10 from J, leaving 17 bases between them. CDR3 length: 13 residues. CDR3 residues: CASSPGGGGSAFF. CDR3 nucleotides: TGTGCCAGCAGCCCCGGGGGAGGGGGATCAGCTTTCTTT. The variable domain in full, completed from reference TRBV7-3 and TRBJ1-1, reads GAGVSQTPSNKVTEKGKYVELRCDPISGHTALYWYRQSLGQGPEFLIYFQGTGAADDSGLPNDRFFAVRPEGSVSTLKIQRTERGDSAVYLCASSPGGGGSAFFGQGTRLTVV.